A selection of T cell receptor beta chains follows, all from one sample in a study of blood T cells in healthy people across ages. TCRdb reanalysed the 5' RACE reads using MiXCR and keeps one entry per CDR3 protein. This table holds a few hundred thousand distinct CDR3 sequences, roughly a quarter found once. The sequenced sample was blood. The receptors shown here come from a woman in her sixties or seventies in good health. Each CDR3 is given with its conserved first and last residue. D genes are given only for firm matches. Rows give clone size only sometimes, using once, few, many, or a class for an expanded clone.

TRBD2,TRBJ2-2,TRBV6-2/TRBV6-3,few,CASSIGLASNTGELFF,TGTGCCAGCAGTATCGGACTAGCCTCGAACACCGGGGAGCTGTTTTTT
-,TRBJ2-3,TRBV7-3,-,CASSLKGGADTQYF,TGTGCCAGCAGCTTAAAAGGCGGGGCAGATACGCAGTATTTT
TRBD1,TRBJ1-2,TRBV5-6,few,CASSFRQGLVGYTF,TGTGCCAGCAGCTTCAGACAGGGTCTTGTTGGGTACACCTTC
-,TRBJ2-7,TRBV6-5,few,CASSQGLYEQYF,TGTGCCAGCAGTCAAGGGTTATACGAGCAGTACTTC
TRBD1,TRBJ1-2,TRBV7-9,-,CASSTLRQGDNYGYTF,TGTGCCAGCAGCACATTGAGACAGGGAGATAACTATGGCTACACCTTC
-,TRBJ1-2,TRBV27,few,CASRTSGAPLGGYTF,TGTGCCAGCAGAACTTCGGGGGCTCCATTAGGTGGCTACACCTTC
-,TRBJ2-2,TRBV12-3/TRBV12-4,few,CASSRTAGPNTGELFF,TGTGCCAGCAGCCGGACGGCGGGGCCGAACACCGGGGAGCTGTTTTTT
TRBD1,TRBJ2-5,TRBV30,-,CAWSVQGRTGAFQETQYF,TGTGCCTGGAGTGTACAAGGCAGGACAGGGGCCTTTCAAGAGACCCAGTACTTC
-,TRBJ1-1,TRBV20-1,once,CSARDPGQLNTEAFF,TGCAGTGCTAGAGATCCGGGGCAGCTGAACACTGAAGCTTTCTTT
-,TRBJ2-1,TRBV2,-,CACLWWKNNEQFF,TGTGCCTGCTTATGGTGGAAGAACAATGAGCAGTTCTTC
TRBD1,TRBJ2-7,TRBV7-9,few,CASSAPGQGTYEQYF,TGTGCCAGCAGCGCACCGGGACAGGGAACCTACGAGCAGTACTTC
TRBD2,TRBJ2-7,TRBV20-1,-,CSARPGLDEQYF,TGCAGTGCTAGACCGGGACTAGACGAGCAGTACTTC
TRBD2,TRBJ2-1,TRBV20-1,-,CSARDRRLAGDNEQFF,TGCAGTGCTAGAGACCGTAGACTAGCGGGGGACAATGAGCAGTTCTTC
TRBD1,TRBJ1-1,TRBV20-1,few,CSALDRGVSEAFF,TGCAGTGCCCTGGACAGGGGCGTCAGTGAAGCTTTCTTT